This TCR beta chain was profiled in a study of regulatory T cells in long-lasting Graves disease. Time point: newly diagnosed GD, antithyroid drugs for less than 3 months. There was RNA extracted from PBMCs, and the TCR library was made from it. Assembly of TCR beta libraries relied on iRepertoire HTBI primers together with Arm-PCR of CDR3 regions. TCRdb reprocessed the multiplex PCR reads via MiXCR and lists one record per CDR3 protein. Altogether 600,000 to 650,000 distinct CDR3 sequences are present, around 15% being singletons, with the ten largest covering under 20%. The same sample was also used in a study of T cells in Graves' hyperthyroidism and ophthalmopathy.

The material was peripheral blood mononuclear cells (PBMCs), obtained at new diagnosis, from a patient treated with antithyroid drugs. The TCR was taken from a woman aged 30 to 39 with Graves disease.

The CDR3 DNA is TGTGCCAGCAGTTATTCTCCGACAGGGACCTATGGCTACACCTTC. It is translated as CASSYSPTGTYGYTF. The genes are TRBV6-5 and TRBJ1-2; 7 bases align to TRBD1. V shed 3 bases and J 4 bases; nucleotides not matched to a gene: 8. The germline gives CDR1 MNHEY, CDR2 SVGAGI. CDR3 length: 15 residues.